Below, 32 T cell receptor beta chains from the same sample are listed, as sequenced in a study of shared clonotypes between healthy human individuals (dated by TCRdb to about 2020). CD8 naive samples consisted of CD45RO-negative cells that were positively selected for CCR7, yielding a CD45RA+CCR7+ population without TemRA cells. The method was the immunoSEQ multiplex PCR assay. TCRdb took over this immuneACCESS table, retaining in-frame rearrangements with V and J assigned. Such tables are incomplete; in checked studies, under half of the missing clones stem from an unresolved V gene, and the remainder is unexplained. This sample has more than 2 million clones in its table, and roughly 94% of those were observed once. The top ten clones comprise around 1.1% of the sample. Sequencing was done on a sample of naive CD8+ T cells sorted from blood. The cell subset or site tag for this specimen amounts to: CD45RA+CCR7+. These TCRs come from a man younger than 30 in good health.

V is TRBV5-6 and J is TRBJ2-3, with D unclear. CDR3 length: 14 residues. Germline CDR1 SGHDT, CDR2 YYEEEE. Trimming took off 0 bases at V and 2 bases at J, with 7 bases between the two ends. The CDR3 DNA sequence: TGTGCCAGCAGCTTGGGGTTTACCACAGATACGCAGTATTTT. Its translation is CASSLGFTTDTQYF.

This clone was recorded once. The chain employs TRBV6-5 and TRBJ2-5; D gene unclear. Germline V lookup: CDR1 MNHEY, CDR2 SVGAGI. V gave up 2 bases and J gave up 5 bases, with 9 bases separating them. The CDR3 has 13 amino acids. In nucleotides, the CDR3 is TGTGCCAGCAGTTACAGGTTTGCGGAGACCCAGTACTTC. Protein: CASSYRFAETQYF.

This clone has just one count. The chain combines TRBV6-5 with TRBJ2-3; D perhaps matches TRBD2 (6 bases). The V end lost 2 bases, the J end lost 1 base, and 13 bases lay between the germline ends. CDR1 and CDR2 from the germline V gene are MNHEY and SVGAGI. CDR3 length: 16 amino acids. The CDR3 coding sequence is TGTGCCAGCAGTTACCTGGGCGGGGCCCGCACAGATACGCAGTATTTT. This gives the protein CASSYLGGARTDTQYF.

This sequence joins TRBV5-1 and TRBJ1-1, with D hard to call. The V gene's germline CDR1 is SGHRS and CDR2 YFSETQ. The V gene lost 2 bases and the J gene lost 1 base, with 9 bases spanning the gap. This CDR3 is 14 amino acids long. CDR3 nucleotides: TGCGCCAGCAGCTTCTTTGGGAGGAACACTGAAGCTTTCTTT. Amino acids: CASSFFGRNTEAFF.

On this clone itself: Other nucleotide sequences in the sample specify the same CDR3. This rearrangement joins TRBV6-6 to TRBJ1-6; 7 nucleotides agree with TRBD1. Germline CDR1 MNHNY, CDR2 SVGAGI (reference sequence). With V trimmed by 7 bases and J by 6 bases, 6 bases remained unmatched. The CDR3 consists of 14 residues. The CDR3 loop is CASTPTGLNSPLHF. The DNA of the CDR3 is TGTGCCAGCACCCCGACAGGGCTTAATTCACCCCTCCACTTT.

This clone was observed a single time. This rearrangement joins TRBV25-1 to TRBJ2-7; 7 nucleotides match TRBD1. The CDR3 loop spans 15 amino acids. V was pared by 1 base and J by 2 bases, with 5 bases of the junction left unmatched. Germline V CDR1 and CDR2: MGHDK, SYGVNS. The CDR3 loop reads CASSELQGPTYEQYF. The CDR3 DNA follows: TGTGCCAGCAGTGAATTACAGGGGCCAACCTACGAGCAGTACTTC.

This clone was detected once. J is TRBJ2-7 and V is TRBV4-1; 7 positions match TRBD2. This CDR3 comprises 17 residues. Germline V lookup: CDR1 MGHRA, CDR2 YSYEKL. After removal of 3 bases from V and 3 bases from J, the junction contained 14 bases not matched to a gene. CDR3 DNA sequence: TGCGCCAGCAGCCATAGACCGCCCGGACTAGTGCACTACGAGCAGTACTTC. Translated, it gives CASSHRPPGLVHYEQYF.

This clone was observed a handful of times. V and J are TRBV10-1 and TRBJ1-6; the match to TRBD1 covers 7 bases. V was pared by 2 bases and J by 7 bases, with 5 bases of the junction left unmatched. This CDR3 has 15 amino acids. Germline lookup yields CDR1 WNHNN and CDR2 SYGVQD (reference sequence). CDR3 amino acids: CASSERQGTNSPLHF. DNA for the CDR3: TGCGCCAGCAGTGAGCGACAGGGAACGAATTCACCCCTCCACTTT.

As concerns this clone: Additional DNA sequences in this sample encode the identical CDR3. The chain is built from TRBV30 and TRBJ2-3; D is uncertain. Trimming cost V 5 bases and J 0 bases, with 3 bases left between them. There are 11 residues in the CDR3. The germline V gene has CDR1 GTSNPN and CDR2 SVGIG (reference sequence). Here the CDR3 DNA reads TGTGCCTGGGGGAGCACAGATACGCAGTATTTT. Its protein product is CAWGSTDTQYF.

The chain joins TRBV27 to TRBJ1-2, with TRBD1 matching over 9 bases. CDR1 and CDR2 from the germline V gene are MNHEY and SMNVEV (reference sequence). Germline trimming cut 3 bases from V and 8 bases from J; bases unmatched to any gene: 7. This CDR3 has 14 residues. The CDR3 DNA reads as TGTGCCAGCAGTTTTACAGGGGGCCTGTTAGGCTACACCTTC. Amino acid sequence: CASSFTGGLLGYTF.

This clone was observed a single time. V usage is TRBV7-9 and J usage is TRBJ1-2; D is undetermined. Germline lookup yields CDR1 SEHNR and CDR2 FQNEAQ (reference sequence). The germline V and J ends were trimmed by 4 bases and 6 bases, with 24 bases remaining between them. This CDR3 region has 17 residues. The CDR3 sequence is CASSSNPMEGTRDGYTF. As DNA, the CDR3 is TGTGCCAGCAGCTCCAATCCAATGGAGGGAACACGAGATGGCTACACCTTC.

This chain joins TRBV5-4 and TRBJ2-7; D perhaps matches TRBD2 (6 bases). The CDR3 sequence is 14 residues long. V lost 1 base and J 3 bases, leaving 11 bases between the germline ends. Germline loops: CDR1 SGHNT, CDR2 YYREEE (reference sequence). CDR3 loop: CASSLTSHHYEQYF. CDR3 sequence (DNA): TGTGCCAGCAGCTTGACTAGCCACCACTACGAGCAGTACTTC.

The V call is TRBV5-4, the J call TRBJ2-3; tentatively, D is TRBD2 (5 bases). V lost 0 bases and J lost 2, with 7 bases in between. Germline V lookup: CDR1 SGHNT, CDR2 YYREEE (reference sequence). This CDR3 is built from 14 residues. DNA of the CDR3: TGTGCCAGCAGCTTGGCGGAGGTCACAGATACGCAGTATTTT. This gives the protein CASSLAEVTDTQYF.

This clone was picked up one time. The chain couples TRBV7-9 to TRBJ2-7; D may be TRBD1 or TRBD2 (5 bases each). Germline V gene data show CDR1 as SEHNR and CDR2 as FQNEAQ (reference sequence). Trimming shortened V by 8 bases and J by 6 bases, and 26 bases separated the two germline ends. This CDR3 has 16 residues. The chain's CDR3 is CASVPEGPPERGEQYF. The CDR3 DNA is TGTGCCAGCGTCCCTGAGGGACCCCCTGAGCGTGGCGAGCAGTACTTC. The full variable domain, rest sourced from reference TRBV7-9 and TRBJ2-7, is DTGVSQNPRHKITKRGQNVTFRCDPISEHNRLYWYRQTLGQGPEFLTYFQNEAQLEKSRLLSDRFSAERPKGSFSTLEIQRTEQGDSAMYLCASVPEGPPERGEQYFGPGTRLTVT.

The rearrangement links TRBV27 to TRBJ1-6; 7 bases agree with TRBD1. V shed 2 bases and J 14 bases; nucleotides not matched to a gene: 3. The germline CDR1 and CDR2 sequences are MNHEY and SMNVEV (reference sequence). The CDR3 has 12 amino acids. Here the CDR3 reads CASSLTGTALHF. CDR3 DNA sequence: TGTGCCAGCAGTTTAACTGGGACAGCCCTCCACTTT.

This clone was detected only once. The chain has TRBV7-2 and TRBJ1-1; TRBD1 matches 9 bases. The V and J ends lost 5 bases and 6 bases, in that order; junction bases with no gene match: 7. Germline values: CDR1 SGHTA, CDR2 FQGNSA. This CDR3 has 14 amino acids. The CDR3 is CASSHGTGRPEAFF. The DNA for the CDR3 is TGTGCCAGCAGCCACGGGACAGGGAGGCCTGAAGCTTTCTTT.

Of note for this clone: This same CDR3 is encoded by further DNA sequences in the sample. V gene TRBV29-1 combines with J gene TRBJ2-2; no definite D call. The germline V and J ends were trimmed by 7 bases and 6 bases, with 12 bases remaining between them. Germline V gene data show CDR1 as SQVTM and CDR2 as ANQGSEA. CDR3 length: 12 residues. The CDR3 DNA is TGCAGCGCTTTCGGAGAAGCCGGGGAGCTGTTTTTT. Protein: CSAFGEAGELFF.

This chain uses TRBV4-1 with TRBJ2-1; TRBD2 matches at 9 bases. V lost 4 bases, J lost 9 bases, and 10 bases stayed unmatched. CDR3 length: 15 residues. CDR1 MGHRA and CDR2 YSYEKL come from the germline V gene. The CDR3 DNA follows: TGCGCCAGCAGCCTCCTTAGCGGGAGTGGGGGTGAGCAGTTCTTC. It codes for CASSLLSGSGGEQFF.

The gene calls are TRBV4-1 and TRBJ1-3, with TRBD1 as a possible D gene (6 bases). CDR3 length equals 16 residues. Trimming stripped 0 bases from V and 2 bases from J, with 11 bases between. Germline V gene data show CDR1 as MGHRA and CDR2 as YSYEKL. For the CDR3, the DNA is TGCGCCAGCAGCCAAGATTGGCAGGGGACTGGAAACACCATATATTTT. Protein: CASSQDWQGTGNTIYF.

This sequence joins TRBV9 and TRBJ2-2; no clear D gene. Trimming left V 3 bases short and J 7 bases short, with 7 bases between. This CDR3 has 12 amino acids. The germline CDR1 and CDR2 sequences are SGDLS and YYNGEE. CDR3 residues: CASSENGGELFF. As DNA, the CDR3 is TGTGCCAGCAGCGAGAATGGCGGGGAGCTGTTTTTT.

This rearrangement joins TRBV28 to TRBJ1-5; 9 nucleotides line up with TRBD1. The CDR3 contains 15 residues. Germline V gives CDR1 MDHEN, CDR2 SYDVKM. The V gene end was trimmed by 5 bases and the J gene end by 4 bases; junction bases not matched to a gene: 6. CDR3 loop: CASSLYRGQNQPQHF. The CDR3 region has the DNA TGTGCCAGCAGTCTATACAGGGGGCAAAATCAGCCCCAGCATTTT.

This clone was picked up one time. This rearrangement joins TRBV5-1 to TRBJ1-2; 8 bases match TRBD1. The ends lost 2 bases at V and 6 bases at J; junction bases unmatched: 6. The germline CDR1 and CDR2 sequences are SGHRS and YFSETQ. The CDR3 is 14 residues long. CDR3 sequence (DNA): TGCGCCAGCAGCTTCCCGGACAGGGCGGATGGCTACACCTTC. Its translation is CASSFPDRADGYTF.

The rearrangement links TRBV10-3 to TRBJ2-7; 9 bases agree with TRBD1. J lost 6 bases, V lost 4 bases, and 10 bases had no gene match. CDR3 length: 15 amino acids. Germline CDR1 and CDR2: ENHRY and SYGVKD. CDR3 protein: CAISGVDRGSGEQYF. CDR3 DNA sequence: TGTGCCATCAGTGGGGTTGACAGGGGGTCGGGCGAGCAGTACTTC.

Concerning this clone: This same CDR3 is encoded by further DNA sequences in the sample. This rearrangement joins TRBV11-2 to TRBJ2-7; no firm D call. The length of the CDR3 is 13 residues. Germline CDR1 SGHAT, CDR2 FQNNGV. Deletions cut 1 base from V and 0 bases from J, with 4 bases between. The CDR3 nucleotides read TGTGCCAGCAGCTTAGGGAGCTCCTACGAGCAGTACTTC. Encoded protein: CASSLGSSYEQYF.

This chain uses TRBV7-9 with TRBJ1-4; unclear D gene. V was pared by 4 bases and J by 8 bases, with 14 bases between. The CDR3 length is 14 residues. Germline CDR1 and CDR2: SEHNR and FQNEAQ (reference sequence). CDR3 sequence (DNA): TGTGCCAGCAGCTACGGTCCGGGAGGAGAAAAACTGTTTTTT. Protein product: CASSYGPGGEKLFF.

A note on this clone: A read error may produce the germline difference seen at one junction end. Here the CDR3 reads CVWSPLDRGWQPQHF. CDR3 DNA sequence: TGTGTCTGGAGTCCTCTAGACAGGGGGTGGCAGCCCCAGCATTTT. The gene calls are TRBV30 and TRBJ1-5; 9 bases agree with TRBD1. Germline values: CDR1 GTSNPN, CDR2 SVGIG (reference sequence). The CDR3 has 15 amino acids.

The genes are TRBV6-5 and TRBJ1-2; no firm D call. Germline values: CDR1 MNHEY, CDR2 SVGAGI. With 7 bases removed from V and 1 base from J, the gap between germline ends came to 4 bases. This CDR3 has 11 residues. CDR3 in amino acids: CASNSNYGYTF. CDR3 coding DNA: TGTGCCAGCAACAGTAACTATGGCTACACCTTC.

Worth noting for this clone: The junction shows a germline mismatch at one end, possibly a read error. At the DNA level, this CDR3 is encoded by other sequences in the same sample as well. The chain employs TRBV27 and TRBJ2-2; D unclear. The CDR3 runs to 13 residues. The germline gives CDR1 MNHEY, CDR2 SMNVEV (reference sequence). The CDR3 region is CASSLSNTGELFF. CDR3 in DNA: TGTGCCAGCAGTCTATCGAACACCGGGGAGCTGTTTTTT.

In DNA, the CDR3 is TGTGCCAGCAGTCTAGCCAGGGCTCGTAATGGCTACACCTTC. Translating gives CASSLARARNGYTF. The chain has TRBV28 and TRBJ1-2; perhaps TRBD1 as D (5 bases). V was shortened by 5 bases and J by 6 bases, with 16 bases between the two germline ends. Germline values: CDR1 MDHEN, CDR2 SYDVKM. CDR3 size: 14 residues.

The rearrangement uses TRBV19 and TRBJ2-7; D tentatively reads TRBD1 or TRBD2 (5 bases each). The CDR3 consists of 14 residues. The germline gives CDR1 LNHDA, CDR2 SQIVND (reference sequence). Trimming took 3 bases from V and 2 from J, leaving 11 bases between them. CDR3 sequence (DNA): TGTGCCAGTAGTATCAAGGGGAGTCCCTACGAGCAGTACTTC. Its protein is CASSIKGSPYEQYF.

Concerning this clone itself: Other DNA sequences in the same sample also yield this CDR3. The V gene is TRBV9, the J gene TRBJ2-2; weak D call: TRBD1 (6 bases). This CDR3 region has 15 residues. Germline CDR1 SGDLS, CDR2 YYNGEE. V was shortened by 4 bases and J by 1 base, with 11 bases between the two germline ends. The CDR3: CASSPRTVNTGELFF. The CDR3 coding sequence is TGTGCCAGCAGCCCCAGGACAGTGAACACCGGGGAGCTGTTTTTT.

This sequence joins TRBV4-3 and TRBJ2-7, with 8 bases that match TRBD2. The CDR3 runs 15 residues. J gave up 8 bases and V 0 bases, and 9 bases lay outside the gene matches. The germline V gene has CDR1 LGHNA and CDR2 YSLEER. As DNA, the CDR3 is TGCGCCAGCAGCCAAGATGCCAGCGGGAGCAGACAGCAGTACTTC. Its protein is CASSQDASGSRQQYF.